This TCR beta chain stems from a study of long-term antiretroviral therapy in people with HIV. Study conclusions and caveats: Regardless of time point, clones expanded before ART dominated the repertoire.

In regard to this clone: Its antigen is unknown.

The assay, immunoSEQ v3.0, was run at survey level. Sequencing used immunoSEQ multiplex PCR; TCRdb keeps in-frame clones, though not all of them. The sample yields roughly 35,000 clones, 65% to 90% seen once. Going into DNA extraction, samples held about 0.95-10 million cryopreserved PBMC. The specimen comprised unsorted PBMCs, sampled 3.3 years after starting antiretroviral therapy. The sequence derives from a man younger than 35 with HIV.

In nucleotides, the CDR3 is TGTGCCAGCAGAGGACAGGTGGACTCCTACGAGCAGTACTTC. This sequence encodes CASRGQVDSYEQYF. The chain carries TRBV5-6 and TRBJ2-7, with 7 bases aligning to TRBD1. The ends lost 5 bases at V and 0 bases at J; junction bases unmatched: 5. This CDR3 has 14 amino acids. Germline CDR1 SGHDT, CDR2 YYEEEE.